These 22 T cell receptor beta chains share one sample of origin, sequenced in a study of cytomegalovirus exposure and HLA in healthy donors. Primers: 60 Vbeta forward and 13 Jbeta reverse. The protocol was immunoSEQ multiplex PCR, while the TCRdb copy is restricted to in-frame clones and leaves out a portion. The top ten clones hold under 1.1% of a sample with roughly 180,000 clones, less than 90% of them seen once. The sample consisted of PBMCs. These receptors came from a man aged 25 to 45 in good health and CMV-seronegative.

The V and J genes are TRBV6-1 and TRBJ2-7, with TRBD2 as a possible D gene (6 bases). Germline assignment: CDR1 MNHNS and CDR2 SASEGT. CDR3 length: 16 amino acids. Deletions cut 3 bases from V and 5 bases from J, with 20 bases between. CDR3: CASSDVVGGPSHEQYF. Written as DNA, the CDR3 is TGTGCCAGCAGTGACGTCGTGGGAGGACCGAGCCACGAGCAGTACTTC.

The chain employs TRBV18 and TRBJ1-2; D is uncertain. This CDR3 is built from 14 residues. The V end lost 0 bases, the J end lost 2 bases, and 7 bases lay between the germline ends. Germline assignment: CDR1 KGHSH and CDR2 LQKENI. The CDR3, as DNA: TGTGCCAGCTCACCACCGGCACAGAACTATGGCTACACCTTC. It yields the protein CASSPPAQNYGYTF. Full variable domain (outside the CDR3, taken from reference TRBV18 and TRBJ1-2): NAGVMQNPRHLVRRRGQEARLRCSPMKGHSHVYWYRQLPEEGLKFMVYLQKENIIDESGMPKERFSAEFPKEGPSILRIQQVVRGDSAAYFCASSPPAQNYGYTFGSGTRLTVV.

This rearrangement joins TRBV6-6 to TRBJ2-3; D not resolved. Trimming took 5 bases from V and 1 from J, leaving 13 bases between them. CDR1 is MNHNY and CDR2 is SVGAGI in the germline V gene (reference sequence). The CDR3 has 15 residues. The CDR3 region is CASSNSWIGTDTQYF. In nucleotides, the CDR3 is TGTGCCAGCAGTAATAGCTGGATTGGCACAGATACGCAGTATTTT.

The rearrangement links TRBV27 to TRBJ2-5, with unresolved D. The last part of the DNA fits TRBJ2-7 better; the J call may be wrong. This CDR3 has 15 residues. Germline loops: CDR1 MNHEY, CDR2 SMNVEV (reference sequence). The DNA of the CDR3 is TGTGCCAGCAGTTTTGGCTCAGGTATTTTGTACGAGCAGTACTTC. Its translation: CASSFGSGILYEQYF.

The chain recombines TRBV5-4 with TRBJ2-4, with TRBD1 matching 7 bases. After removal of 9 bases from V and 0 bases from J, the junction contained 15 bases not matched to a gene. The CDR3 sequence is 17 residues long. Germline CDR1 reads SGHNT; CDR2 reads YYREEE (reference sequence). The CDR3 coding sequence is TGTGCCACGAGGGATACTGGGACAGTTTTAGCCAAAAACATTCAGTACTTC. It yields the protein CATRDTGTVLAKNIQYF.

This chain joins TRBV29-1 and TRBJ2-4; 8 nucleotides line up with TRBD1. Germline CDR1 SQVTM, CDR2 ANQGSEA. J gave up 6 bases and V 5 bases, and 6 bases lay outside the gene matches. CDR3 size: 13 residues. CDR3 loop: CSVSTGTGNIQYF. CDR3 nucleotides: TGCAGCGTTTCTACCGGGACAGGAAACATTCAGTACTTC.

This chain connects TRBV1 to TRBJ2-7; TRBD2 reflects the table's D call only, with no check against the DNA. TRBV1 is noted as a pseudogene. The length of the CDR3 is 14 residues. The CDR3 loop reads CTSSHGLALVEQYF. The DNA for the CDR3 is TGCACCAGCAGCCATGGACTAGCGCTAGTCGAGCAGTACTTC.

The rearrangement uses TRBV5-4 and TRBJ2-7, with TRBD2 identical over 7 bases. V trimming: 0 bases; J trimming: 7 bases; junction bases outside the gene matches: 16. From germline, CDR1 is SGHNT and CDR2 YYREEE (reference sequence). CDR3 length equals 17 residues. For the CDR3, the DNA is TGTGCCAGCAGCTTGGCCGTCTCGCGGGGGTATGCCTCAGAGCAGTACTTC. Translating gives CASSLAVSRGYASEQYF.

The chain uses TRBV23-1 and TRBJ2-1; 8 positions match TRBD1. TRBV23-1 is reported as an ORF; its role is uncertain. The trim removed 2 bases at V and 1 base at J, leaving 7 bases unmatched. The CDR3 runs 17 residues. The CDR3 loop reads CASSQPTGGRSYNEQFF. The CDR3 coding sequence is TGCGCCAGCAGTCAACCCACAGGGGGAAGATCCTACAATGAGCAGTTCTTC.

V and J are TRBV5-1 and TRBJ2-5, with D possibly TRBD2 on 5 matching bases. Per germline, CDR1 SGHRS and CDR2 YFSETQ. Trimming took off 0 bases at V and 2 bases at J, with 11 bases between the two ends. CDR3 length equals 15 residues. The CDR3 bases are TGCGCCAGCAGCTTGGCGGGGTCAGTACAAGAGACCCAGTACTTC. It yields the protein CASSLAGSVQETQYF.

The chain combines TRBV10-1 with TRBJ2-5; possible D gene TRBD1, 5 bases. CDR3 size: 14 residues. The germline V and J ends were trimmed by 0 bases and 2 bases, with 7 bases remaining between them. Germline CDR1 and CDR2: WNHNN and SYGVQD (reference sequence). CDR3 nucleotide sequence: TGCGCCAGCAGTGAGTCGACAGTTCAAGAGACCCAGTACTTC. As protein: CASSESTVQETQYF.

The gene calls are TRBV14 and TRBJ1-1; the match to TRBD1 covers 9 bases. CDR1 and CDR2 (germline): SGHDN, FVKESK. J lost 1 base, V lost 0 bases, and 9 bases had no gene match. The CDR3 extends over 18 amino acids. Here the CDR3 DNA reads TGTGCCAGCAGCCAAGATACCCACCTACAGGGGGCGAACACTGAAGCTTTCTTT. The encoded protein is CASSQDTHLQGANTEAFF.

This clone has just one count. This chain's CDR3 is CAWTRTASNQPQHF. As DNA, the CDR3 is TGTGCCTGGACAAGGACAGCTAGCAATCAGCCCCAGCATTTT. The J gene is TRBJ1-5, the V gene TRBV30; possible D gene TRBD1, 6 bases. V lost 4 bases to trimming and J lost 0 bases, with 10 bases between them. The CDR3 sequence is 14 residues long. CDR1 and CDR2 from the germline V gene are GTSNPN and SVGIG (reference sequence).

V gene TRBV19 combines with J gene TRBJ2-7; maybe TRBD2 (5 bases). From germline, CDR1 is LNHDA and CDR2 SQIVND (reference sequence). The CDR3 covers 15 residues. Trimming took off 5 bases at V and 3 bases at J, with 17 bases between the two ends. The CDR3 sequence is CASSPRRGNFYEQYF. The CDR3, as DNA: TGTGCCAGTAGTCCAAGGAGAGGGAACTTCTACGAGCAGTACTTC.

The chain is built from TRBV7-2 and TRBJ2-1, with 10 bases that match TRBD2. Germline CDR1 reads SGHTA; CDR2 reads FQGNSA. V trimming: 1 base; J trimming: 8 bases; junction bases outside the gene matches: 5. This CDR3 contains 15 residues. CDR3 in amino acids: CASSLGPSGRDEQFF. CDR3 coding DNA: TGTGCCAGCAGCTTAGGACCCAGCGGGAGGGATGAGCAGTTCTTC. The whole variable domain, remainder taken from reference TRBV7-2 and TRBJ2-1, is GAGVSQSPSNKVTEKGKDVELRCDPISGHTALYWYRQSLGQGLEFLIYFQGNSAPDKSGLPSDRFSAERTGGSVSTLTIQRTQQEDSAVYLCASSLGPSGRDEQFFGPGTRLTVL.

The V gene is TRBV28, the J gene TRBJ2-1, with 7 bases aligning to TRBD2. The germline CDR1 and CDR2 sequences are MDHEN and SYDVKM. There are 18 residues in the CDR3. Trimming at V came to 7 bases and at J to 3 bases, leaving 18 bases not matched to a gene. The CDR3 protein is CASTHRGGRRPIYNEQFF. The CDR3 DNA reads as TGTGCCAGCACCCACCGGGGCGGGAGACGTCCGATCTACAATGAGCAGTTCTTC. Full variable domain (outside the CDR3, taken from reference TRBV28 and TRBJ2-1): DVKVTQSSRYLVKRTGEKVFLECVQDMDHENMFWYRQDPGLGLRLIYFSYDVKMKEKGDIPEGYSVSREKKERFSLILESASTNQTSMYLCASTHRGGRRPIYNEQFFGPGTRLTVL.

This chain connects TRBV30 to TRBJ1-6, with D possibly matching TRBD1 (5 bases). Trimming took 3 bases from V and 8 from J, leaving 17 bases between them. The CDR3 totals 15 residues. CDR1 is GTSNPN and CDR2 is SVGIG in the germline V gene (reference sequence). In nucleotides, the CDR3 is TGTGCCTGGAGAACCCCCGGGACTGCCTATTCACCCCTCCACTTT. Its protein product is CAWRTPGTAYSPLHF.

The chain is built from TRBV5-4 and TRBJ2-2; 7 nucleotides agree with TRBD1. Trimming removed 6 bases from V and 0 bases from J; junction bases left unmatched: 8. The length of the CDR3 is 16 residues. CDR1 SGHNT and CDR2 YYREEE come from the germline V gene (reference sequence). CDR3 amino acids: CASTNKGQTNTGELFF. The DNA for the CDR3 is TGTGCCAGCACTAACAAGGGACAGACGAACACCGGGGAGCTGTTTTTT.

V and J are TRBV4-1 and TRBJ2-1; D unresolved. Deletions cut 2 bases from V and 0 bases from J, with 11 bases between. The germline V gene encodes CDR1 MGHRA and CDR2 YSYEKL. The CDR3 runs 16 residues. This CDR3 is CASSQNSASSYNEQFF. In DNA, the CDR3 is TGCGCCAGCAGCCAAAACAGTGCGAGCTCCTACAATGAGCAGTTCTTC.

The rearrangement links TRBV7-2 to TRBJ2-2; D gene ambiguous. V shed 1 base and J shed 2 bases, with 5 bases lying between them. The CDR3 is 14 residues long. From germline, CDR1 is SGHTA and CDR2 FQGNSA. The CDR3 region has the DNA TGTGCCAGCAGCTTAGGCACAAACACCGGGGAGCTGTTTTTT. Its translation is CASSLGTNTGELFF.

V gene TRBV6-1 combines with J gene TRBJ2-1, with TRBD1 as a possible D gene (6 bases). Deletions cut 5 bases from V and 7 bases from J, with 15 bases between. The CDR3 totals 14 residues. Germline V gene lookup returns CDR1 MNHNS and CDR2 SASEGT. For the CDR3, the DNA is TGTGCCAGCAGTTCCCTTGGGGACATTAATGAGCAGTTCTTC. It is translated as CASSSLGDINEQFF.

The chain carries TRBV5-1 and TRBJ2-7, with 9 bases identical to TRBD2. The germline gives CDR1 SGHRS, CDR2 YFSETQ. Trimming at V came to 4 bases and at J to 5 bases, leaving 10 bases not matched to a gene. This CDR3 has 15 amino acids. Written as DNA, the CDR3 is TGCGCCAGCAGCCCCTTAGCGGGAGTGGTGAACGAGCAGTACTTC. Encoded protein: CASSPLAGVVNEQYF. Combining the CDR3 with reference TRBV5-1 and TRBJ2-7 gives the whole variable domain KAGVTQTPRYLIKTRGQQVTLSCSPISGHRSVSWYQQTPGQGLQFLFEYFSETQRNKGNFPGRFSGRQFSNSRSEMNVSTLELGDSALYLCASSPLAGVVNEQYFGPGTRLTVT.